The sequence of this TCR beta chain was determined in a study of T cell clonotyping in hematopoietic cell transplantation. Overall study findings and caveats: Recipient TCR diversity dropped after transplant; expanded clonotypes rose from day 30 to 180. No sorting was done, leaving CD4 and CD8 contributions mixed. At the given depth, recipient repertoires were over 95% de novo clonotypes.

This sample's time point: recipient sample about 28 days before transplant, after cytoreduction. To note about this clone: Its specificity is unknown.

With 4 bases clipped from V and 5 bases from J, the junction kept 8 bases outside the gene matches. Germline V gene sequence: CDR1 SGDLS, CDR2 YYNGEE. The CDR3 loop spans 14 amino acids. Some clones are missing from TCRdb's copy, which holds only in-frame ones; the method was immunoSEQ multiplex PCR. This sample yields around 7,000 clones, of which 85% to 90% are seen a single time; about 3.5% belongs to the top ten. The sequencing here drew on peripheral blood mononuclear cells, taken before stem cell transplant. V is TRBV9 and J is TRBJ2-5, with 7 bases lining up with TRBD1. This clonotype originated in a young man with acute myeloid leukemia. Some clones in this sample may be carry-over from other donors' samples. The CDR3 DNA is TGTGCCAGCAGCAGAGACAGGGTTGAGGAGACCCAGTACTTC. Protein: CASSRDRVEETQYF.